The 10 T cell receptor beta chains presented below share a single source sample, sequenced in a study of blood T cell repertoires in COVID-19. This table comes from immunoSEQ multiplex PCR, and its TCRdb copy is limited to in-frame clones, with some not included. Found here are roughly 290,000 clones, approximately 83% of them singletons; the top ten hold 3.5% to 5.5%. Sequenced: PBMCs or T cells enriched from blood (not recorded which). These receptor sequences come from a woman in her twenties or thirties who had recovered from COVID-19.

V usage is TRBV28 and J usage is TRBJ1-4; the D gene is possibly TRBD1 (6 bases). The V end lost 6 bases, the J end lost 5 bases, and 13 bases lay between the germline ends. The germline V gene encodes CDR1 MDHEN and CDR2 SYDVKM. This CDR3 has 14 residues. The CDR3 sequence is CASSPRGANEKLFF. Here the CDR3 DNA reads TGTGCCAGCAGCCCCAGGGGTGCCAATGAAAAACTGTTTTTT.

V and J are TRBV30 and TRBJ1-6; no clear D gene. The V and J ends lost 0 bases and 9 bases respectively, with 27 bases between them. The CDR3 spans 19 residues. Germline values: CDR1 GTSNPN, CDR2 SVGIG (reference sequence). CDR3 in DNA: TGTGCCTGGAGTGTCGGTCGGACCATGAAGGTTGGGCTAGCTTCACCCCTCCACTTT. This translates into CAWSVGRTMKVGLASPLHF.

V usage is TRBV2 and J usage is TRBJ1-5; TRBD1 matches at 7 bases. The CDR3 is made up of 17 amino acids. Germline trimming cut 2 bases from V and 1 base from J; bases unmatched to any gene: 8. Germline V lookup: CDR1 SNHLY, CDR2 FYNNEI. CDR3 residues: CASSERSDRLSNQPQHF. The CDR3 region has the DNA TGTGCCAGCAGTGAAAGGTCGGACAGGCTGAGCAATCAGCCCCAGCATTTT. Full variable domain (rest looked up from reference TRBV2 and TRBJ1-5): EPEVTQTPSHQVTQMGQEVILRCVPISNHLYFYWYRQILGQKVEFLVSFYNNEISEKSEIFDDQFSVERPDGSNFTLKIRSTKLEDSAMYFCASSERSDRLSNQPQHFGDGTRLSIL.

The chain joins TRBV30 to TRBJ2-1; TRBD2 matches at 8 bases. Looked up from germline, CDR1 is GTSNPN and CDR2 is SVGIG (reference sequence). The ends lost 0 bases at V and 0 bases at J; junction bases unmatched: 1. The CDR3 has 15 amino acids. The CDR3 coding sequence is TGTGCCTGGAGTGTAGCGGGAGACTCCTACAATGAGCAGTTCTTC. Protein sequence: CAWSVAGDSYNEQFF. The variable domain in full, completed from reference TRBV30 and TRBJ2-1, reads SQTIHQWPATLVQPVGSPLSLECTVEGTSNPNLYWYRQAAGRGLQLLFYSVGIGQISSEVPQNLSASRPQDRQFILSSKKLLLSDSGFYLCAWSVAGDSYNEQFFGPGTRLTVL.

This clone turned up a few times. This sample includes further DNA sequences coding for the same CDR3. The genes are TRBV18 and TRBJ1-5; possibly TRBD1 for D (5 bases). V lost 2 bases to trimming and J lost 1 base, with 9 bases between them. Per germline, CDR1 KGHSH and CDR2 LQKENI. The CDR3 consists of 15 residues. The CDR3: CASSPLAGSNQPQHF. Written as DNA, the CDR3 is TGTGCCAGCTCACCATTGGCAGGGAGCAATCAGCCCCAGCATTTT.

The chain combines TRBV3-1 (or the pseudogene TRBV3-2) with TRBJ1-6, with 7 bases aligning to TRBD1. Germline V gene data show CDR1 as LGHDT and CDR2 as YNNKEL (reference sequence). V lost 3 bases, J lost 2 bases, and 4 bases stayed unmatched. The CDR3 runs to 16 residues. Here the CDR3 DNA reads TGTGCCAGCAGCCAGAGGGGGCACGCCTATAATTCACCCCTCCACTTT. Protein sequence: CASSQRGHAYNSPLHF.

V and J are TRBV28 and TRBJ2-5, with TRBD2 matching over 7 bases. V lost 1 base to trimming and J lost 5 bases; unmatched junction nucleotides: 13. Germline V CDR1 and CDR2: MDHEN, SYDVKM. The CDR3 has 17 residues. CDR3 DNA sequence: TGTGCCAGCAGTTTATTTCGCGGACTAGAGGGCTCGGAGACCCAGTACTTC. Translation: CASSLFRGLEGSETQYF.

CDR3 nucleotides: TGTGCCAGGGGCATCCCGGAAGCTTTCTTT. Translation: CARGIPEAFF. The V gene is TRBV12-3 or TRBV12-4, the J gene TRBJ1-1; the D is unclear. Trimming took off 9 bases at V and 8 bases at J, with 10 bases between the two ends. There are 10 residues in the CDR3.

The chain uses TRBV28 and TRBJ1-2, with D possibly TRBD1 on 6 matching bases. The germline gives CDR1 MDHEN, CDR2 SYDVKM. The V gene lost 5 bases and the J gene lost 4 bases, with 11 bases spanning the gap. The CDR3 is made up of 13 amino acids. The CDR3: CASSTTGFYGYTF. The CDR3 nucleotides read TGTGCCAGCAGTACGACAGGTTTCTATGGCTACACCTTC.

The rearrangement links TRBV27 to TRBJ1-5; 8 nucleotides match TRBD1. The CDR3 contains 14 residues. The trim removed 2 bases at V and 6 bases at J, leaving 3 bases unmatched. CDR1 is MNHEY, CDR2 SMNVEV, per germline (reference sequence). The chain's CDR3 is CASSLGQGVQPQHF. As DNA, the CDR3 is TGTGCCAGCAGTTTAGGACAGGGTGTTCAGCCCCAGCATTTT.